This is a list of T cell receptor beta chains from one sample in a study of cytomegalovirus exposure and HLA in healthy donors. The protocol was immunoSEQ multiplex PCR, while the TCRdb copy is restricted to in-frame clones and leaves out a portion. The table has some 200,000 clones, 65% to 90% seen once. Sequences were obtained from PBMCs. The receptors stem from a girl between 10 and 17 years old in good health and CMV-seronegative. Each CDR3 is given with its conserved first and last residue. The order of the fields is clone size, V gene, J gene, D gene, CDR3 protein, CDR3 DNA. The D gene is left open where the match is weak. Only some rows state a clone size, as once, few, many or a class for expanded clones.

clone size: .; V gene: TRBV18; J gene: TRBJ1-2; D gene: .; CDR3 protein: CASSPALESYGYTF; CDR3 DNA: TGTGCCAGCTCACCAGCATTGGAGTCTTATGGCTACACCTTC
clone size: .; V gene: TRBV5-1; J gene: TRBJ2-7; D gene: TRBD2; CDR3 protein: CASSLREVAGVYEQYF; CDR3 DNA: TGCGCCAGCAGCTTGAGGGAAGTAGCGGGAGTCTACGAGCAGTACTTC
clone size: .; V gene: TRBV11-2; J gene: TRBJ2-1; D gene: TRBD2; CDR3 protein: CASSPRWSGGLSYNEQFF; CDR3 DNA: TGTGCCAGCAGCCCCCGTTGGAGCGGGGGGCTCTCCTACAATGAGCAGTTCTTC
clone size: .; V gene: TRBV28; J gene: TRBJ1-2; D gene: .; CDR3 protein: CASSLTGLVGYGYTF; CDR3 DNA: TGTGCCAGCAGTTTAACAGGGTTAGTTGGCTATGGCTACACCTTC
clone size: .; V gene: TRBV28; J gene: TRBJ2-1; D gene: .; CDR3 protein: CASSLLVGGGSYNEQFF; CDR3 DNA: TGTGCCAGCAGTTTATTAGTAGGGGGGGGTTCCTACAATGAGCAGTTCTTC
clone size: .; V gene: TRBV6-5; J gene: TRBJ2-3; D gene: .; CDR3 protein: CASSYGTGVSDTQYF; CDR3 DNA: TGTGCCAGCAGTTACGGGACGGGAGTATCAGATACGCAGTATTTT
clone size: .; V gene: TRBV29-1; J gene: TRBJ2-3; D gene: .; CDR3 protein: CSVEGGGGLILYTQYF; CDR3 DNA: TGCAGCGTTGAAGGAGGGGGGGGACTTATTCTATATACGCAGTATTTT
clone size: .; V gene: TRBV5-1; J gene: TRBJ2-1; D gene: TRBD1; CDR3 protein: CASSLAQWGTGEKNEQFF; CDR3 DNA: TGCGCCAGCAGCTTGGCACAGTGGGGGACAGGGGAAAAAAATGAGCAGTTCTTC
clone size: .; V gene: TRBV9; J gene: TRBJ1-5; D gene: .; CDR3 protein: CASSVAGGPRQPQHF; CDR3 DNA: TGTGCCAGCAGCGTAGCCGGGGGGCCGAGGCAGCCCCAGCATTTT
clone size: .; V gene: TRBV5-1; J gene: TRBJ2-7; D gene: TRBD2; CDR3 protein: CASRGGSGTYNEQYF; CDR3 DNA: TGCGCCAGCCGGGGGGGGAGCGGGACGTATAACGAGCAGTACTTC
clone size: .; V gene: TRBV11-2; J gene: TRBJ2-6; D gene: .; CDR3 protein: CASSTRFSSLTSGANVLTF; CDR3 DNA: TGTGCCAGCAGCACCCGATTTAGTAGCCTCACCTCTGGGGCCAACGTCCTGACTTTC
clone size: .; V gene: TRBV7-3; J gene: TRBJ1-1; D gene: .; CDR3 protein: CASSLGQGTEAFF; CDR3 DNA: TGTGCCAGCAGCTTGGGGCAGGGGACTGAAGCTTTCTTT
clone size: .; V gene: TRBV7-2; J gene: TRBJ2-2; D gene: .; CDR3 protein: CASRTRGTGELFF; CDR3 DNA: TGTGCCAGCCGTACAAGGGGGACCGGGGAGCTGTTTTTT
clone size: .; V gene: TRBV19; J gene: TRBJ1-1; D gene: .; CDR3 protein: CASSTQGKNTEAFF; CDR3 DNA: TGTGCCAGTAGTACTCAGGGGAAGAACACTGAAGCTTTCTTT
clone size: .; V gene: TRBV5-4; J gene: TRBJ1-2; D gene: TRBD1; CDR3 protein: CASSKPGTGRRGYTF; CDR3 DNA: TGTGCCAGCAGCAAGCCCGGGACAGGGAGGCGCGGCTACACCTTC
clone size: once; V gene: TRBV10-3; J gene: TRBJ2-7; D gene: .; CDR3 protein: CAISEEGYEQYF; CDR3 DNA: TGTGCCATCAGTGAAGAGGGCTACGAGCAGTACTTC
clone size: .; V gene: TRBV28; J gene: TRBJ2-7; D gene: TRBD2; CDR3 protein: CASNRGGRNGEQYF; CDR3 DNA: TGTGCCAGCAATCGGGGGGGGAGGAATGGCGAGCAGTACTTC
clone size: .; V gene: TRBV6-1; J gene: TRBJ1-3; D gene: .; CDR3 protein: CASSWRGSSGNTIYF; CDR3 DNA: TGTGCCAGCAGCTGGCGGGGGTCCTCTGGAAACACCATATATTTT
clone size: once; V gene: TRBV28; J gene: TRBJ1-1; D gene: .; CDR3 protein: CARNGGLMNTEAFF; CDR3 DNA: TGTGCCAGGAACGGGGGGTTGATGAACACTGAAGCTTTCTTT
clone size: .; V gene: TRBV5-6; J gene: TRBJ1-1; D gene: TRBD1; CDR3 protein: CASSFPGQGGTEAFF; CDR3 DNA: TGTGCCAGCAGCTTCCCCGGACAGGGAGGGACTGAAGCTTTCTTT
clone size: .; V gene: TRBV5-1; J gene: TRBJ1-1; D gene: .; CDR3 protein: CASSLVPRTEAFF; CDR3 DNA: TGCGCCAGCAGCTTGGTCCCGCGTACTGAAGCTTTCTTT
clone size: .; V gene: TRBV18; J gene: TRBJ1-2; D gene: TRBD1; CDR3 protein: CASSLGQGNYGYTF; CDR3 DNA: TGTGCCAGCTCATTGGGACAGGGGAACTATGGCTACACCTTC
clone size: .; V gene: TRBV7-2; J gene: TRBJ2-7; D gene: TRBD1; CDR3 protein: CASSRPGTGVYEQYF; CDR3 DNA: TGTGCCAGCAGCCGTCCCGGGACAGGGGTCTACGAGCAGTACTTC
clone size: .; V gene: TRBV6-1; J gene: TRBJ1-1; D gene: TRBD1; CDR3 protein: CASTERIGTGAEAFF; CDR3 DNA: TGTGCCAGCACGGAGAGAATTGGGACAGGGGCTGAAGCTTTCTTT
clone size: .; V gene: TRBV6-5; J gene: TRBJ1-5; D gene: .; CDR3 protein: CASSLGDNYQPQHF; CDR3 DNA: TGTGCCAGCAGTTTGGGGGACAATTATCAGCCCCAGCATTTT
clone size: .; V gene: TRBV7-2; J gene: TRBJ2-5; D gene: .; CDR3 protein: CASSLDGLAASIQYF; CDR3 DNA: TGTGCCAGCAGCTTAGACGGTCTAGCCGCCAGCATCCAGTACTTC
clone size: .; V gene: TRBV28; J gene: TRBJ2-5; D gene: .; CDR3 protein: CASIQGGGETQYF; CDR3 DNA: TGTGCCAGCATCCAGGGAGGGGGAGAGACCCAGTACTTC
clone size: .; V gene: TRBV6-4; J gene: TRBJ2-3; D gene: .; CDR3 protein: CASSDGLDTQYF; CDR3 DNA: TGTGCCAGCAGTGACGGACTGGATACGCAGTATTTT
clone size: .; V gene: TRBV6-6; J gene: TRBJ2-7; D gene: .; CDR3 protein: CASSRSGLGEQYF; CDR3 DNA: TGTGCCAGCAGCCGGTCTGGGCTTGGCGAGCAGTACTTC
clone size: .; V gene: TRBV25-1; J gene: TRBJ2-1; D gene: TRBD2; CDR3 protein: CASSRLAQRYNEQFF; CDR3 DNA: TGTGCCAGCAGTAGACTAGCCCAGAGATACAATGAGCAGTTCTTC
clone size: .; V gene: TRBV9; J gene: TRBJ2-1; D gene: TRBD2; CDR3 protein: CASSVAGTSGTNEQFF; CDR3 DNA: TGTGCCAGCAGCGTCGCCGGGACTAGCGGTACCAATGAGCAGTTCTTC
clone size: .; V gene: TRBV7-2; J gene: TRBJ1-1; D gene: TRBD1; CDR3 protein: CASIRQGNTEAFF; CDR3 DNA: TGTGCCAGCATTAGACAGGGGAACACTGAAGCTTTCTTT
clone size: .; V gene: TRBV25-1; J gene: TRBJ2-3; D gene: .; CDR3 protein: CASSVVDTQYF; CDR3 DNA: TGTGCCAGCAGTGTAGTGGATACGCAGTATTTT
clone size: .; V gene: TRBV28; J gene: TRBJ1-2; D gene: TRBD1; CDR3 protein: CASSFPGQGGYGYTF; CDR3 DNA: TGTGCCAGCAGTTTCCCGGGACAGGGAGGATATGGCTACACCTTC
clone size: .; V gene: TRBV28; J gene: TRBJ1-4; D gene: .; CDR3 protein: CASSTGLPNEKLFF; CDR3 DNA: TGTGCCAGCAGTACAGGTCTTCCTAATGAAAAACTGTTTTTT
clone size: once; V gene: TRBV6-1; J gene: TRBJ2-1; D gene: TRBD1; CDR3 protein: CASSEAARGQGAYNEQFF; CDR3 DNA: TGTGCCAGCAGTGAAGCGGCCCGTGGACAGGGGGCCTACAATGAGCAGTTCTTC
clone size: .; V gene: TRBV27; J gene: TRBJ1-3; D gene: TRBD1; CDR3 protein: CASRRDRSPGNTIYF; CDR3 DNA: TGTGCCAGCAGACGGGACAGGTCACCGGGAAACACCATATATTTT
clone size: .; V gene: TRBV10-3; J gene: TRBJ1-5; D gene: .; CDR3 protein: CAISDRGLDQPQHF; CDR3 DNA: TGTGCCATCAGTGACAGGGGTTTGGATCAGCCCCAGCATTTT